One sample yielded the 14 T cell receptor beta chains listed below, sequenced in a study of blood T cell repertoires in COVID-19. Libraries were prepared by immunoSEQ multiplex PCR; TCRdb keeps only in-frame clonotypes and omits some of them. In the table there are under 150,000 clones, roughly 81% of which are singletons. Specimen: peripheral blood. The receptor source for this set is a human donor in a cohort sampled during active COVID-19.

The genes are TRBV7-6 and TRBJ2-7; 15 positions agree with TRBD2. Germline CDR1 and CDR2: SGHVS and FNYEAQ. V was clipped by 5 bases and J by 0 bases; unmatched bases: 5. The CDR3 extends over 17 amino acids. This CDR3 is CASSAGLAGGDSYEQYF. Written as DNA, the CDR3 is TGTGCCAGCAGCGCCGGACTAGCGGGGGGGGACTCCTACGAGCAGTACTTC. The full variable domain, completed using reference TRBV7-6 and TRBJ2-7, is GAGVSQSPRYKVTKRGQDVALRCDPISGHVSLYWYRQALGQGPEFLTYFNYEAQQDKSGLPNDRFSAERPEGSISTLTIQRTEQRDSAMYRCASSAGLAGGDSYEQYFGPGTRLTVT.

The gene calls are TRBV7-9 and TRBJ1-2; D uncertain. The germline V gene encodes CDR1 SEHNR and CDR2 FQNEAQ (reference sequence). Between the trimmed V and J ends, which lost 5 bases and 5 bases, there was a span of 12 bases. The CDR3 length is 13 residues. DNA of the CDR3: TGTGCCAGCAGCCCCCGTCTAGAGTATGGCTACACCTTC. The encoded protein is CASSPRLEYGYTF.

This chain connects TRBV19 to TRBJ2-5, with 9 bases matching TRBD2. After removal of 8 bases from V and 4 bases from J, the junction contained 8 bases not matched to a gene. Germline CDR1 LNHDA, CDR2 SQIVND (reference sequence). The CDR3 has 14 residues. CDR3 region: CASRQAGGGETQYF. For the CDR3, the DNA is TGTGCCAGTCGTCAAGCGGGGGGCGGAGAGACCCAGTACTTC.

The table lists this clone with a few counts. V usage is TRBV27 and J usage is TRBJ2-5; 7 positions agree with TRBD1. The CDR3 consists of 14 residues. CDR1 MNHEY and CDR2 SMNVEV come from the germline V gene (reference sequence). J gave up 3 bases and V 5 bases, and 6 bases lay outside the gene matches. The CDR3 protein is CASSTTGTEETQYF. The CDR3 DNA is TGTGCCAGCAGTACAACCGGGACAGAAGAGACCCAGTACTTC.

The chain uses TRBV19 and TRBJ2-5, with D possibly matching TRBD2 (6 bases). Germline V lookup: CDR1 LNHDA, CDR2 SQIVND (reference sequence). Trimming removed 6 bases at V and 4 bases at J, with 18 bases between. The CDR3 is made up of 15 amino acids. The CDR3: CASSRPEAGRETQYF. CDR3 sequence (DNA): TGTGCCAGTAGCCGACCCGAGGCGGGGAGAGAGACCCAGTACTTC.

The chain uses TRBV5-5 and TRBJ2-7, with D maybe TRBD1 (5 bases). The CDR3 extends over 12 amino acids. V lost 6 bases and J lost 3, with 10 bases in between. Germline V gives CDR1 SGHKS, CDR2 YYEKEE (reference sequence). The CDR3 here is CASNKGVYEQYF. The CDR3 DNA reads as TGTGCCAGCAACAAAGGGGTCTACGAGCAGTACTTC.

V gene TRBV6-6 combines with J gene TRBJ2-3; 8 bases agree with TRBD2. The CDR3 runs 15 residues. V lost 5 bases to trimming and J lost 3 bases; unmatched junction nucleotides: 7. Germline V gene lookup returns CDR1 MNHNY and CDR2 SVGAGI (reference sequence). CDR3 residues: CASSRRGGITDTQYF. The CDR3 nucleotides read TGTGCCAGCAGTCGTCGGGGGGGGATAACAGATACGCAGTATTTT.

In this sample, this clone turned up a few times. This chain links TRBV5-8 with TRBJ2-7; a possible D gene is TRBD1 (5 bases). CDR1 is SGHTS and CDR2 is YDEGEE in the germline V gene. Trimming shortened V by 0 bases and J by 0 bases, and 10 bases separated the two germline ends. This CDR3 comprises 15 residues. The CDR3 here is CASSLANRPSYEQYF. The CDR3 DNA reads TGTGCCAGCAGCTTGGCCAACAGGCCCTCCTACGAGCAGTACTTC.

The J gene is TRBJ1-2, the V gene TRBV7-2; D not certain. This CDR3 comprises 12 residues. Trimming stripped 1 base from V and 5 bases from J, with 5 bases between. Looked up from germline, CDR1 is SGHTA and CDR2 is FQGNSA. The CDR3 DNA reads as TGTGCCAGCAGCTTAGAACTGTATGGCTACACCTTC. Translated, it gives CASSLELYGYTF.

This clone showed up just once. The gene calls are TRBV6-5 and TRBJ2-7, with TRBD2 matching over 8 bases. There are 15 residues in the CDR3. CDR1 and CDR2 (germline): MNHEY, SVGAGI. Losses at the gene ends were 6 bases for V and 3 bases for J; bases not matched to a gene: 10. For the CDR3, the DNA is TGTGCCAGCAGCGACCTCGGGGGGGCCAACTACGAGCAGTACTTC. It codes for CASSDLGGANYEQYF.

The chain couples TRBV7-2 to TRBJ2-3, with 10 positions matching TRBD2. V was clipped by 1 base and J by 6 bases; unmatched bases: 13. CDR3 length equals 18 residues. CDR1 and CDR2 (germline): SGHTA, FQGNSA. CDR3 bases: TGTGCCAGCAGCTTAGGATCAGTAGCGGGGGGCTCCTCGGATACGCAGTATTTT. This codes for CASSLGSVAGGSSDTQYF.

The V gene is TRBV19, the J gene TRBJ2-3; weak D call: TRBD2 (6 bases). Trimming removed 6 bases from V and 5 bases from J, with 15 bases in between. Per the germline V gene, CDR1 is LNHDA and CDR2 is SQIVND (reference sequence). This CDR3 contains 14 residues. CDR3 nucleotides: TGTGCCAGTAGGACTCGACTAGGCGGAGATACGCAGTATTTT. As protein: CASRTRLGGDTQYF.

The rearrangement uses TRBV7-6 and TRBJ2-3; the match to TRBD2 covers 12 bases. Losses at the gene ends were 5 bases for V and 0 bases for J; bases not matched to a gene: 3. Per germline, CDR1 SGHVS and CDR2 FNYEAQ. The CDR3 covers 16 residues. Here the CDR3 DNA reads TGTGCCAGCAGCCGAGGACTAGCGGGGAGCACAGATACGCAGTATTTT. It translates to CASSRGLAGSTDTQYF.

The chain is built from TRBV6-5 and TRBJ1-1; 7 bases fit TRBD1. The junction had 12 bases not matched to a gene; V was cut back by 7 bases and J by 4 bases. The CDR3 is 15 amino acids. CDR1 is MNHEY, CDR2 SVGAGI, per germline. CDR3 in amino acids: CASTIDRVRSTEAFF. The CDR3, as DNA: TGTGCCAGCACCATAGACAGGGTGCGGAGCACTGAAGCTTTCTTT.